This T cell receptor beta chain was recovered during a study of post-analysis software for immune sequencing data. Study observations and caveats: The normalized Chao1 diversity of multiple sclerosis patients was significantly lower than that of controls. F measure clustering grouped samples strongly by preparation batch.

Of note for this clonotype: What it recognizes is unknown.

The library was made from cDNA and included unique molecular identifiers. TCRdb used MiXCR to reprocess the PCR reads, holding one entry per CDR3 protein. The data contain 800,000 to 950,000 distinct CDR3 sequences, roughly 50% of them singletons. The sequence came from a girl between 5 and 17 years old with multiple sclerosis. Material: blood.

The CDR3 bases are TGTGCCATCTCCTCCTGGGGGGCTTCTAGCACAGATACGCAGTATTTT. Its translation: CAISSWGASSTDTQYF. J is TRBJ2-3 and V is TRBV10-3, with D tentatively TRBD1 or TRBD2 (6 bases each). Germline CDR1 is ENHRY and CDR2 is SYGVKD. The CDR3 is 16 amino acids. With 8 bases removed from V and 0 bases from J, the gap between germline ends came to 18 bases.